This paragraph covers one T cell receptor (beta chain) sequence. No antigen is known for it. Original processing notes: With a range of 23,224 to 690,600, the median per sample was roughly 97,000 TCRs. Each CDR3 protein gets one entry after TCRdb re-called the RACE reads with MiXCR. The V and J calls were not made by the authors but by TCRdb's processing. The repertoire has approximately 320,000 distinct CDR3 sequences, about 5% of them found once; the top ten carry about 7.7%. Sample time point: pre-sensitization, week 0. Treatment: therapeutic diphenylcyclopropenone sensitization with weekly scalp DPC. Patients had alopecia, were aged 18 to 70, and were not pregnant. Looked up from germline, CDR1 is MNHNY and CDR2 is SVGAGI (reference sequence). The CDR3 is 12 amino acids. Trimming removed 9 bases from V and 5 bases from J; junction bases left unmatched: 6. This sample was taken from a study of human T cells and chemical hapten exposure. Study in general: Chiefly female patients presented with alopecia areata, totalis or universalis.

Study-wide points: Expanded TCRs grouped into significantly more large CDR3 similarity clusters than controls produced.

The sequence was obtained from a woman aged 18 to 35 with alopecia areata. Some clones in this sample may be carry-over from other donors' samples. The chain is built from TRBV6-6 and TRBJ2-7; the match to TRBD2 covers 8 bases. The sample here was whole blood, taken in connection with sensitization to the hapten diphenylcyclopropenone (DPC). The CDR3 nucleotides read TGTGCCAGACGCGCCGGGGGGGACGAGCAGTACTTC. Its protein is CARRAGGDEQYF.